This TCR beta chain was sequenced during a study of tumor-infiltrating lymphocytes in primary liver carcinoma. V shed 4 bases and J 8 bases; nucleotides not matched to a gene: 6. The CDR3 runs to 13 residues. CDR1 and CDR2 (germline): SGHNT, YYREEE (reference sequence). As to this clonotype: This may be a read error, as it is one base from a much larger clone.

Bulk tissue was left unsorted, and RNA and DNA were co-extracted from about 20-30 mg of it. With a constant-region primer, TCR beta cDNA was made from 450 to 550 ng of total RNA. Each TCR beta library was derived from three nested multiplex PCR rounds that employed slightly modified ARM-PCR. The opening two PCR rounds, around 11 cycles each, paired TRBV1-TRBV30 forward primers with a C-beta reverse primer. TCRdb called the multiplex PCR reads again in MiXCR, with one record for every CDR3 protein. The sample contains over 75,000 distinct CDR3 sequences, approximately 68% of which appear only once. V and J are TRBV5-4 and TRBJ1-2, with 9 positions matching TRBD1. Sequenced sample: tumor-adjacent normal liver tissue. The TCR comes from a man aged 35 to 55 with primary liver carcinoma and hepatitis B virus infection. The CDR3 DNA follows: TGTGCCAGCAGCCGGGACAGGGTGTACGGCTACACCTTC. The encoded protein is CASSRDRVYGYTF. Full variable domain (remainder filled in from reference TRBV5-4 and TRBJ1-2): ETGVTQSPTHLIKTRGQQVTLRCSSQSGHNTVSWYQQALGQGPQFIFQYYREEENGRGNFPPRFSGLQFPNYSSELNVNALELDDSALYLCASSRDRVYGYTFGSGTRLTVV.